This T cell receptor (beta chain) is drawn from a study of T cells in Graves' hyperthyroidism and ophthalmopathy. The study's findings and limits: Stable hyperthyroidism was told apart from ophthalmopathy by a model built on 13 V-J features.

This clonotype was recorded a few times. Its antigen is as yet unknown. TCR beta CDR3 sequences were amplified from RNA transcripts. First-round RT-PCR of the TCR CDR3 relied on the HTBI primer set. TCRdb reprocessed the multiplex PCR reads with MiXCR, giving one entry per CDR3 protein. The sample has around 350,000 distinct CDR3 sequences; approximately 13% are singletons. Trimming left V 6 bases short and J 9 bases short, with 20 bases between. The CDR3 loop spans 15 amino acids. The chain has TRBV12-3 or TRBV12-4 and TRBJ2-2, with a tentative D call TRBD1 (5 bases). Sequenced: blood. The TCR sequence derives from a woman in her late teens or twenties with Graves' hyperthyroidism. The CDR3 nucleotides are TGTGCCAGCAGCCCTGGGCGACAGAGCAGGCGGGAGCTGTTTTTT. It translates to CASSPGRQSRRELFF.